These 12 T cell receptor beta chains originate from one sample sequenced in a study of blood T cell repertoires in COVID-19. The repertoire was sequenced with immunoSEQ multiplex PCR; TCRdb's copy has only in-frame clones and lacks some. The data contain approximately 260,000 clones, around 86% of them singletons. Sequencing used peripheral blood. Receptor source: a man between 18 and 35 years old with active or convalescent COVID-19.

A few counts support this clone. This chain joins TRBV19 and TRBJ1-4; D is undetermined. V gave up 5 bases and J gave up 4 bases, with 14 bases separating them. There are 15 residues in the CDR3. CDR1 is LNHDA and CDR2 is SQIVND in the germline V gene (reference sequence). The CDR3 sequence: CASSDGGFYNEKLFF. For the CDR3, the DNA is TGTGCCAGTAGTGACGGAGGGTTTTATAATGAAAAACTGTTTTTT.

The chain recombines TRBV7-2 with TRBJ2-5; D is perhaps TRBD1 (7 bases). This CDR3 is built from 16 residues. Trimming took off 5 bases at V and 6 bases at J, with 22 bases between the two ends. Germline V lookup: CDR1 SGHTA, CDR2 FQGNSA. The CDR3 is CASSRGTDRAKKTQYF. CDR3 nucleotide sequence: TGTGCCAGCAGCCGGGGGACAGATCGGGCAAAAAAGACCCAGTACTTC.

The rearrangement joins TRBV27 to TRBJ2-1; unclear D gene. This CDR3 comprises 14 residues. Germline V gene lookup returns CDR1 MNHEY and CDR2 SMNVEV (reference sequence). V shed 3 bases and J shed 5 bases, with 11 bases lying between them. This chain's CDR3 is CASSFSLVNNEQFF. For the CDR3, the DNA is TGTGCCAGCAGTTTTAGTCTGGTCAACAATGAGCAGTTCTTC.

This chain links TRBV9 with TRBJ2-1; the D gene is possibly TRBD2 (6 bases). Germline lookup yields CDR1 SGDLS and CDR2 YYNGEE. The V gene lost 2 bases and the J gene lost 8 bases, with 17 bases spanning the gap. The CDR3 has 15 amino acids. The CDR3 loop reads CASSVRTIPADEQFF. In nucleotides, the CDR3 is TGTGCCAGCAGCGTCCGGACTATCCCCGCCGATGAGCAGTTCTTC.

This clone has only a few counts. The V gene is TRBV2, the J gene TRBJ1-3, with D perhaps matching TRBD1 (6 bases). With 11 bases removed from V and 0 bases from J, the gap between germline ends came to 14 bases. The V gene's germline CDR1 is SNHLY and CDR2 FYNNEI. This CDR3 is 14 amino acids long. CDR3 region: CASRGPVSGNTIYF. CDR3 DNA: TGTGCCTCCAGGGGACCCGTCTCTGGAAACACCATATATTTT.

Note on this clone: The junction shows a germline mismatch at one end, possibly a read error. This chain connects TRBV5-4 to TRBJ1-1; 9 positions match TRBD1. From germline, CDR1 is SGHNT and CDR2 YYREEE (reference sequence). The CDR3 covers 14 residues. The CDR3 here is CASSLDRGTTQAFF. CDR3 in DNA: TGTGCCAGCAGTTTGGACAGGGGTACCACCCAAGCTTTCTTT. Combining the CDR3 with reference TRBV5-4 and TRBJ1-1 gives the whole variable domain ETGVTQSPTHLIKTRGQQVTLRCSSQSGHNTVSWYQQALGQGPQFIFQYYREEENGRGNFPPRFSGLQFPNYSSELNVNALELDDSALYLCASSLDRGTTQAFFGQGTRLTVV.

V usage is TRBV10-1 and J usage is TRBJ2-7, with a tentative D call TRBD2 (7 bases). Between the trimmed V and J ends, which lost 5 bases and 2 bases, there was a span of 10 bases. The CDR3 has 13 residues. Germline values: CDR1 WNHNN, CDR2 SYGVQD (reference sequence). The CDR3 loop is CASSSGDTYEQYF. The CDR3 nucleotides are TGCGCCAGCAGTAGCGGGGACACCTACGAGCAGTACTTC.

This clone was observed once. CDR3 DNA: TGTGCCAGCAGCGCAGGGCAGGGGGCCAACACTGAAGCTTTCTTT. Translation: CASSAGQGANTEAFF. The chain recombines TRBV7-6 with TRBJ1-1; 8 bases fit TRBD1. Germline values: CDR1 SGHVS, CDR2 FNYEAQ. J was trimmed by 2 bases and V by 5 bases; bases with no gene match: 7. The CDR3 has 15 amino acids. The complete variable domain, with remaining parts taken from reference TRBV7-6 and TRBJ1-1, reads GAGVSQSPRYKVTKRGQDVALRCDPISGHVSLYWYRQALGQGPEFLTYFNYEAQQDKSGLPNDRFSAERPEGSISTLTIQRTEQRDSAMYRCASSAGQGANTEAFFGQGTRLTVV.

This clone was seen a handful of times. This sequence joins TRBV6-5 and TRBJ1-1; the match to TRBD1 covers 8 bases. Germline V gene lookup returns CDR1 MNHEY and CDR2 SVGAGI. This CDR3 region has 14 residues. With V trimmed by 2 bases and J by 3 bases, 2 bases remained unmatched. CDR3 coding DNA: TGTGCCAGCAGTTACCAGACAGGGGACACTGAAGCTTTCTTT. Encoded protein: CASSYQTGDTEAFF.

This chain connects TRBV2 to TRBJ1-2; a weak D match, TRBD1 (6 bases). From germline, CDR1 is SNHLY and CDR2 FYNNEI. There are 13 residues in the CDR3. V was pared by 6 bases and J by 2 bases, with 10 bases between. CDR3 in amino acids: CASRDDRNYGYTF. CDR3 nucleotide sequence: TGTGCCAGCAGGGACGACAGGAACTATGGCTACACCTTC.

V is TRBV9 and J is TRBJ1-2; 7 nucleotides match TRBD1. The CDR3 consists of 12 residues. The ends lost 6 bases at V and 3 bases at J; junction bases unmatched: 2. Germline V lookup: CDR1 SGDLS, CDR2 YYNGEE. CDR3 nucleotides: TGTGCCAGCAAGCAGGGGGACTATGGCTACACCTTC. It translates to CASKQGDYGYTF.

The rearrangement joins TRBV7-6 to TRBJ2-7; D gene ambiguous. Germline V gene sequence: CDR1 SGHVS, CDR2 FNYEAQ. V gave up 3 bases and J gave up 2 bases, with 8 bases separating them. This CDR3 is built from 13 residues. Written as DNA, the CDR3 is TGTGCCAGCAGCTTTGGCCCGACCTACGAGCAGTACTTC. It specifies CASSFGPTYEQYF.